This TCR beta chain is drawn from a study of identifying expanded T cells in peripheral blood. The repertoire was sequenced with immunoSEQ multiplex PCR; TCRdb's copy has only in-frame clones and lacks some. The repertoire holds approximately 75,000 clones, with about 90% as singletons. Germline assignment: CDR1 SGHDT and CDR2 YYEEEE. The CDR3 contains 15 residues. V was shortened by 0 bases and J by 0 bases, with 4 bases between the two germline ends. The sequence was obtained from a person aged 18 to 70 in good health. Material for sequencing was blood. The gene calls are TRBV5-6 and TRBJ2-6, with D unclear. For the CDR3, the DNA is TGTGCCAGCAGCTTGGACTACTCTGGGGCCAACGTCCTGACTTTC. Its translation is CASSLDYSGANVLTF.